These 30 T cell receptor beta chains share one sample of origin, sequenced in a study of cytomegalovirus exposure and HLA in healthy donors. 60 Vbeta and 13 Jbeta primers were used in PCR. Produced via immunoSEQ multiplex PCR; TCRdb's table is partial and in-frame only. The sample lists approximately 180,000 clones; about three quarters were seen once. The sequenced sample was PBMCs. These receptors all come from a woman aged 55-70 years in good health and CMV-seropositive.

V is TRBV30 and J is TRBJ2-5; 8 nucleotides match TRBD1. Per the germline V gene, CDR1 is GTSNPN and CDR2 is SVGIG (reference sequence). J lost 5 bases, V lost 8 bases, and 13 bases had no gene match. The CDR3 is 14 residues long. The CDR3 loop is CAGAQDRAVETQYF. CDR3 sequence (DNA): TGTGCCGGGGCGCAGGACAGGGCGGTGGAGACCCAGTACTTC.

The rearrangement uses TRBV18 and TRBJ1-5, with 9 nucleotides matching TRBD1. The V gene end was trimmed by 2 bases and the J gene end by 2 bases; junction bases not matched to a gene: 1. CDR1 KGHSH and CDR2 LQKENI come from the germline V gene. This CDR3 comprises 15 residues. CDR3 sequence (DNA): TGTGCCAGCTCACCAGGACAGGGGCGCAATCAGCCCCAGCATTTT. Its protein product is CASSPGQGRNQPQHF.

V gene TRBV19 combines with J gene TRBJ1-2, with D perhaps matching TRBD1 (5 bases). This CDR3 has 14 residues. Germline V gene lookup returns CDR1 LNHDA and CDR2 SQIVND (reference sequence). Trimming shortened V by 9 bases and J by 4 bases, and 18 bases separated the two germline ends. In nucleotides, the CDR3 is TGTGCCAGCGGGGGAGAGGTGACGAGCTATGGCTACACCTTC. Protein sequence: CASGGEVTSYGYTF.

Comment on this clone: Other DNA sequences in the same sample also yield this CDR3. The chain carries TRBV7-9 and TRBJ2-2; no clear D gene. Germline values: CDR1 SEHNR, CDR2 FQNEAQ (reference sequence). The CDR3 has 14 residues. V was trimmed by 1 base and J by 4 bases, leaving 7 bases between them. CDR3 bases: TGTGCCAGCAGCTTAGTCGGGTCCACCGGGGAGCTGTTTTTT. This codes for CASSLVGSTGELFF.

The V call is TRBV5-5, the J call TRBJ1-5, with a possible D match to TRBD1 (6 bases). V was shortened by 0 bases and J by 7 bases, with 8 bases between the two germline ends. This CDR3 contains 13 residues. Looked up from germline, CDR1 is SGHKS and CDR2 is YYEKEE (reference sequence). DNA for the CDR3: TGTGCCAGCAGCTTGGGGGGGCACCAGCCCCAGCATTTT. Encoded protein: CASSLGGHQPQHF.

This clone was observed a few times. J is TRBJ2-7 and V is TRBV6-6; TRBD1 aligns across 7 bases. V trimming: 5 bases; J trimming: 5 bases; junction bases outside the gene matches: 6. CDR3 size: 13 residues. Germline V CDR1 and CDR2: MNHNY, SVGAGI (reference sequence). CDR3 region: CASSTGTDNEQYF. The CDR3, as DNA: TGTGCCAGCAGTACCGGGACAGACAACGAGCAGTACTTC.

The chain has TRBV27 and TRBJ1-5; D is unclear. V lost 3 bases and J 1 base, leaving 7 bases between the germline ends. The V gene's germline CDR1 is MNHEY and CDR2 SMNVEV (reference sequence). This CDR3 is 14 amino acids long. The CDR3 coding sequence is TGTGCCAGCAGTTTCACGGGGAGCAATCAGCCCCAGCATTTT. Encoded protein: CASSFTGSNQPQHF.

Worth noting for this clone: Other DNA sequences in this sample translate to the same CDR3. The chain combines TRBV5-1 with TRBJ1-1; 7 bases line up with TRBD1. Germline values: CDR1 SGHRS, CDR2 YFSETQ. J was trimmed by 2 bases and V by 4 bases; bases with no gene match: 5. The CDR3 totals 14 residues. This chain's CDR3 is CASSPGTVNTEAFF. CDR3 coding DNA: TGCGCCAGCAGCCCCGGGACAGTAAACACTGAAGCTTTCTTT.

The CDR3 region is CASSLRTWREGNTEAFF. In nucleotides, the CDR3 is TGTGCCAGCAGCTTAAGGACCTGGAGGGAAGGGAACACTGAAGCTTTCTTT. This chain uses TRBV7-2 with TRBJ1-1; D call uncertain. The CDR3 contains 17 residues. Germline V gene sequence: CDR1 SGHTA, CDR2 FQGNSA. Trimming left V 2 bases short and J 1 base short, with 17 bases between.

V and J are TRBV19 and TRBJ2-1; TRBD2 aligns across 10 bases. V lost 2 bases and J lost 0; bases outside the gene matches: 4. The CDR3 is 17 amino acids. CDR1 LNHDA and CDR2 SQIVND come from the germline V gene (reference sequence). CDR3 loop: CASSITSGKSSYNEQFF. The CDR3, as DNA: TGTGCCAGTAGTATAACTAGCGGGAAAAGCTCCTACAATGAGCAGTTCTTC.

The chain links TRBV6-1 to TRBJ2-5, with TRBD2 as a possible D gene (5 bases). This CDR3 is 14 amino acids long. The germline V and J ends were trimmed by 5 bases and 2 bases, with 12 bases remaining between them. The germline gives CDR1 MNHNS, CDR2 SASEGT. In DNA, the CDR3 is TGTGCCAGCAGTACTGGACTCTTTCAAGAGACCCAGTACTTC. Residues: CASSTGLFQETQYF.

This clone has a handful of counts. The chain is built from TRBV6-5 and TRBJ1-5; maybe TRBD1 (5 bases). There are 14 residues in the CDR3. V was clipped by 3 bases and J by 9 bases, with 15 bases between them. The germline V gene has CDR1 MNHEY and CDR2 SVGAGI. The CDR3 spells CASSYSTGLGPQHF. The CDR3 nucleotides are TGTGCCAGCAGTTATTCAACAGGTTTAGGGCCCCAGCATTTT.

This chain joins TRBV7-2 and TRBJ1-4; TRBD1 is a possible D gene (5 bases). Deletions cut 2 bases from V and 0 bases from J, with 7 bases between. Germline CDR1 reads SGHTA; CDR2 reads FQGNSA. The CDR3 loop spans 15 amino acids. This CDR3 is CASSLTGATNEKLFF. As DNA, the CDR3 is TGTGCCAGCAGCTTAACAGGTGCAACTAATGAAAAACTGTTTTTT. The full variable domain, its missing parts supplied by reference TRBV7-2 and TRBJ1-4, is GAGVSQSPSNKVTEKGKDVELRCDPISGHTALYWYRQSLGQGLEFLIYFQGNSAPDKSGLPSDRFSAERTGGSVSTLTIQRTQQEDSAVYLCASSLTGATNEKLFFGSGTQLSVL.

The chain combines TRBV6-5 with TRBJ1-4; D possibly corresponds to TRBD1 (6 bases). The V gene lost 5 bases and the J gene lost 7 bases, with 14 bases spanning the gap. The CDR3 extends over 14 amino acids. CDR1 and CDR2 (germline): MNHEY, SVGAGI. CDR3 coding DNA: TGTGCCAGCAGTCCCGGGAGGGGGGGTGAAAAACTGTTTTTT. Encoded protein: CASSPGRGGEKLFF.

The chain employs TRBV14 and TRBJ2-7; TRBD1 agrees at 10 bases. The germline gives CDR1 SGHDN, CDR2 FVKESK. The V gene end was trimmed by 4 bases and the J gene end by 6 bases; junction bases not matched to a gene: 9. The CDR3 consists of 15 residues. CDR3 region: CASSPHAGTGAEQYF. The CDR3 nucleotides are TGTGCCAGCAGCCCCCACGCCGGGACAGGGGCCGAGCAGTACTTC.

This clone was found a few times. CDR3 loop: CASSITSGTGNGYTF. Here the CDR3 DNA reads TGTGCCAGTAGTATAACATCCGGGACAGGGAATGGCTACACCTTC. The V and J genes are TRBV19 and TRBJ1-2; TRBD1 matches 9 bases. The length of the CDR3 is 15 residues. Germline V gene data show CDR1 as LNHDA and CDR2 as SQIVND (reference sequence). Unmatched junction bases numbered 7, after V lost 2 bases and J lost 6 bases.

This chain uses TRBV5-1 with TRBJ2-5; TRBD2 might be the D (6 bases). V dropped 0 bases and J dropped 4 bases, with 13 bases sitting between them. Per the germline V gene, CDR1 is SGHRS and CDR2 is YFSETQ. The CDR3 runs 15 residues. CDR3 region: CASSLARVGGETQYF. The CDR3 DNA sequence: TGCGCCAGCAGCTTGGCAAGGGTCGGGGGAGAGACCCAGTACTTC. The whole variable domain, filled in from reference TRBV5-1 and TRBJ2-5, reads KAGVTQTPRYLIKTRGQQVTLSCSPISGHRSVSWYQQTPGQGLQFLFEYFSETQRNKGNFPGRFSGRQFSNSRSEMNVSTLELGDSALYLCASSLARVGGETQYFGPGTRLLVL.

The rearrangement joins TRBV28 to TRBJ2-3; 8 positions agree with TRBD2. The V segment lost 8 bases and the J segment 2 bases; nucleotides outside the gene matches: 6. Per the germline V gene, CDR1 is MDHEN and CDR2 is SYDVKM. The length of the CDR3 is 14 residues. The CDR3 here is CASFAGGTTDTQYF. The CDR3 DNA reads as TGTGCCAGCTTCGCGGGAGGCACCACAGATACGCAGTATTTT.

The chain links TRBV2 to TRBJ2-7; 7 positions agree with TRBD1. This CDR3 spans 10 amino acids. Trimming removed 5 bases from V and 9 bases from J; junction bases left unmatched: 1. Germline-derived CDR1 and CDR2 are SNHLY and FYNNEI. The DNA for the CDR3 is TGTGCCAGCAGTAGACAGGGGCAGTACTTC. It specifies CASSRQGQYF.

The CDR3 sequence is CAWSDLGYGYTF. The DNA for the CDR3 is TGTGCCTGGAGTGACCTAGGATATGGCTACACCTTC. This chain connects TRBV30 to TRBJ1-2, with no clear D. CDR1 is GTSNPN, CDR2 SVGIG, per germline (reference sequence). Trimming removed 1 base from V and 5 bases from J, with 8 bases in between. This CDR3 spans 12 amino acids.

The J gene is TRBJ1-2, the V gene TRBV18; 11 bases map to TRBD1. Germline loops: CDR1 KGHSH, CDR2 LQKENI. With V trimmed by 4 bases and J by 7 bases, 5 bases remained unmatched. This CDR3 has 14 amino acids. The DNA of the CDR3 is TGTGCCAGCTCACTAGGACAGGGGGCGCCTGGCTACACCTTC. This translates into CASSLGQGAPGYTF. The full variable domain, rest sourced from reference TRBV18 and TRBJ1-2, is NAGVMQNPRHLVRRRGQEARLRCSPMKGHSHVYWYRQLPEEGLKFMVYLQKENIIDESGMPKERFSAEFPKEGPSILRIQQVVRGDSAAYFCASSLGQGAPGYTFGSGTRLTVV.

V and J are TRBV19 and TRBJ2-1, with D tentatively TRBD1 (5 bases). CDR1 is LNHDA, CDR2 SQIVND, per germline (reference sequence). V shed 7 bases and J shed 6 bases, with 13 bases lying between them. The length of the CDR3 is 13 residues. This CDR3 is CASKPIDSNEQFF. The CDR3, as DNA: TGTGCCAGTAAGCCCATTGACAGCAATGAGCAGTTCTTC.

This chain links TRBV4-1 with TRBJ2-7, with a weak D call TRBD1 (5 bases). CDR1 and CDR2 from the germline V gene are MGHRA and YSYEKL. Trimming took 1 base from V and 3 from J, leaving 13 bases between them. This CDR3 is built from 15 residues. The CDR3 nucleotides are TGCGCCAGCAGCCAAGTGGCAGGGATAAACTACGAGCAGTACTTC. This encodes CASSQVAGINYEQYF.

This clone was seen a single time. J is TRBJ2-5 and V is TRBV5-1, with 9 bases that match TRBD2. Trimming removed 2 bases from V and 3 bases from J; junction bases left unmatched: 5. The CDR3 loop spans 15 amino acids. Germline values: CDR1 SGHRS, CDR2 YFSETQ. The chain's CDR3 is CASSFSGSREETQYF. CDR3 bases: TGCGCCAGCAGCTTTAGCGGGAGTCGGGAAGAGACCCAGTACTTC.

This chain uses TRBV5-1 with TRBJ1-1; D gene unclear. Trimming removed 4 bases from V and 1 base from J, with 2 bases in between. Germline values: CDR1 SGHRS, CDR2 YFSETQ. The CDR3 spans 11 residues. The CDR3 here is CASSRNTEAFF. DNA for the CDR3: TGCGCCAGCAGCCGGAACACTGAAGCTTTCTTT.

V and J are TRBV5-6 and TRBJ2-5, with a weak D call TRBD2 (5 bases). The DNA matches TRBJ2-7 better at its end, which makes the J call doubtful. The CDR3 covers 15 residues. Germline V gene lookup returns CDR1 SGHDT and CDR2 YYEEEE. The CDR3 coding sequence is TGTGCCAGCAGCTCTGGAGGAGATTTCATCTACGAGCAGTACTTC. Translating gives CASSSGGDFIYEQYF.

This clone was picked up a small number of times. The chain has TRBV7-2 and TRBJ1-3, with 8 positions matching TRBD1. V lost 6 bases to trimming and J lost 6 bases; unmatched junction nucleotides: 4. Germline loops: CDR1 SGHTA, CDR2 FQGNSA. There are 13 residues in the CDR3. The CDR3 protein is CASSRTGLNTIYF. The CDR3 region has the DNA TGTGCCAGCAGTCGGACAGGGTTAAACACCATATATTTT.

This chain joins TRBV2 and TRBJ1-4, with D perhaps matching TRBD1 (5 bases). Germline values: CDR1 SNHLY, CDR2 FYNNEI. The V end lost 2 bases, the J end lost 0 bases, and 16 bases lay between the germline ends. There are 18 residues in the CDR3. For the CDR3, the DNA is TGTGCCAGCAGTGAAAGGGCAGGGCTTACCTCAACTAATGAAAAACTGTTTTTT. Its protein is CASSERAGLTSTNEKLFF.

The V call is TRBV5-4, the J call TRBJ2-3; 11 bases line up with TRBD1. J was trimmed by 5 bases and V by 2 bases; bases with no gene match: 4. The germline V gene encodes CDR1 SGHNT and CDR2 YYREEE (reference sequence). CDR3 length: 15 residues. In DNA form, the CDR3 reads TGTGCCAGCAGCTTAGCCGGGACAGGGGGAGATACGCAGTATTTT. Translation: CASSLAGTGGDTQYF.

The V gene is TRBV28, the J gene TRBJ1-1; possible D gene TRBD1, 6 bases. V was cut by 7 bases and J by 7 bases, with 16 bases left in between. The CDR3 loop spans 13 amino acids. In germline, CDR1 is MDHEN, CDR2 SYDVKM. The CDR3 is CASNTQGIVEAFF. The CDR3 DNA reads as TGTGCCAGCAATACACAGGGAATTGTTGAAGCTTTCTTT.